The TCR beta chain under discussion was sequenced for a study of T cells in Graves' hyperthyroidism and ophthalmopathy. The study defined stable Graves' hyperthyroidism as no ophthalmopathy progression within 18 months. This clonotype appeared many times. Its antigen is not identified. Amplified TCR beta CDR3 regions derived from RNA transcripts. Primed by the HTBI set, a first-round RT-PCR was run on the TCR CDR3. MiXCR, run by TCRdb on the multiplex PCR reads, gives a single entry per CDR3 protein. The sample shows around 350,000 distinct CDR3 sequences, about 18% of them seen only once. Overall study findings and caveats: Model output signaled ophthalmopathy a median 6.5 months ahead of onset.

The TCR originated in a woman aged 18-30 years with Graves' hyperthyroidism. Sequenced material: blood.

The CDR3, as DNA: TGTGCCAGCACCAGGGGAACAGAGTACTATGGCTACACCTTC. This sequence encodes CASTRGTEYYGYTF. The chain employs TRBV12-3 or TRBV12-4 and TRBJ1-2; tentative D call: TRBD1 (6 bases). V was cut by 7 bases and J by 3 bases, with 15 bases left in between. CDR3 length: 14 amino acids.